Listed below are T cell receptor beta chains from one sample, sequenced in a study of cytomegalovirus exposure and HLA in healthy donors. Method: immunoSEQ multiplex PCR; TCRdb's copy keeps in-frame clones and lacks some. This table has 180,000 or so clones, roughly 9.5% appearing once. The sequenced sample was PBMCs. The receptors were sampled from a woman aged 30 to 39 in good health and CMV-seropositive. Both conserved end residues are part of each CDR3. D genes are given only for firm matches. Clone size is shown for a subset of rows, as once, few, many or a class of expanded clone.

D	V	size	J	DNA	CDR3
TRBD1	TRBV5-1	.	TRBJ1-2	TGCGCCAGCAGCTCAAACAGGGGTATAGTTGATGGCTACACCTTC	CASSSNRGIVDGYTF
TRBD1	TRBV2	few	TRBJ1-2	TGTGCCAGCAGATTGACAGGGCGGGACTATGGCTACACCTTC	CASRLTGRDYGYTF
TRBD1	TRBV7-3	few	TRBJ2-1	TGTGCCAGCAGCTTAATAGGACAGGGGCTGATCTTC	CASSLIGQGLIF
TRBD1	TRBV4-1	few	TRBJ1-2	TGCGCCAGCAGCCAAGGACCTCTCGGCGGGACAGGGGGCGTTGGCTACACCTTC	CASSQGPLGGTGGVGYTF
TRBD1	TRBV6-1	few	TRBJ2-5	TGTGCCAGCAGTGAAGGGAACAGGGGGCTGGAGACCCAGTACTTC	CASSEGNRGLETQYF
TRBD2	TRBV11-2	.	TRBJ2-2	TGTGCCAGCAGCCACTCTGGGGCCACTAGCGGGAGAAGACCCGGGGAGCTGTTTTTT	CASSHSGATSGRRPGELFF
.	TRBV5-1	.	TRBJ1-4	TGCGCCAGCAGCTTAAGGCCCACAGGCGGTAATGAAAAACTGTTTTTT	CASSLRPTGGNEKLFF
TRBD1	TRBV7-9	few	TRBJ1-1	TGTGCCAGCAGCTTGGACAGGGTAGTCGCTGAAGCTTTCTTT	CASSLDRVVAEAFF
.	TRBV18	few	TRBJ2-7	TGTGCCAGCTCCCCTAGCTCCTACGAGCAGTACTTC	CASSPSSYEQYF
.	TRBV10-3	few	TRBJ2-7	TGTGCCATCAGTGACAGGAACTCCTACGAGCAGTACTTC	CAISDRNSYEQYF
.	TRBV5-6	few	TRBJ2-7	TGTGCCAGCAGCTCTTTCTACGAGCAGTACTTC	CASSSFYEQYF
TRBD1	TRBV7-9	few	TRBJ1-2	TGTGCCAGCAGCTCCTGGACAGGGGCAGACTATGGCTACACCTTC	CASSSWTGADYGYTF
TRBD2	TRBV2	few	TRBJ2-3	TGTGCCAGCACTAGACTAGCGGGAGGGTTAGATACGCAGTATTTT	CASTRLAGGLDTQYF
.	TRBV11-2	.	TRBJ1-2	TGTGCCAGCAGCCCCGGAGACAGGTATCCTAACTATGGCTACACCTTC	CASSPGDRYPNYGYTF
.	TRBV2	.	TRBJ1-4	TGTGCCAGCATTAACCAGAATGAAAAACTGTTTTTT	CASINQNEKLFF
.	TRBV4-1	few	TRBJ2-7	TGCGCCAGCAGCACCCCGGGAGCAACAGGCGAGCAGTACTTC	CASSTPGATGEQYF
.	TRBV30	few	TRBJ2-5	TGTGCCTGGAGTTCAGGCAGGGGAGTGGAGACCCAGTACTTC	CAWSSGRGVETQYF
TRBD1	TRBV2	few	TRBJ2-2	TGTGCCAGCAGTGGGACAGGGCGGAACACCGGGGCGCTGTTTTTT	CASSGTGRNTGALFF
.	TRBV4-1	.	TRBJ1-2	TGCGCCAGCAGCCTATTCGACAGAAACTATGGCTACACCTTC	CASSLFDRNYGYTF
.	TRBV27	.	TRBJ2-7	TGTGCCAGCAGTTCGTACTACTCCTACGAGCAGTACTTC	CASSSYYSYEQYF
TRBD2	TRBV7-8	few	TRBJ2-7	TGTGCCAGCAGGGCCCCTAGCGGGAGGCAGATCGAGCAGTACTTC	CASRAPSGRQIEQYF
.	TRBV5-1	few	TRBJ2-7	TGCGCCAGCACTCTCGGAGGGCCGTCCTACGAGCAGTACTTC	CASTLGGPSYEQYF
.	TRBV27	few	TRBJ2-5	TGTGCCAGCAGTCCGTACTCGACTAGGTACCAAGAGACCCAGTACTTC	CASSPYSTRYQETQYF
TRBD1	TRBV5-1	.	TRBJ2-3	TGCGCCAGCAGCGGCAGGGGGCCCACAGATACGCAGTATTTT	CASSGRGPTDTQYF
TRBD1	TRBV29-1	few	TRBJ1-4	TGCAGCGCCCGACAGGGGGCGGCTAATGAAAAACTGTTTTTT	CSARQGAANEKLFF
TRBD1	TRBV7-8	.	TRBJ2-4	TGTGCCAGCAGCTCGGAACCACGACAGGGGGCCAAAAACATTCAGTACTTC	CASSSEPRQGAKNIQYF
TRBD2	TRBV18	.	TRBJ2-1	TGTGCCAGCTCACCACGTGTAGCGGGAGGGAACAATGAGCAGTTCTTC	CASSPRVAGGNNEQFF
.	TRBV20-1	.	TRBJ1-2	TGCAGTGCCACGGGACTTTATGGCTACACCTTC	CSATGLYGYTF
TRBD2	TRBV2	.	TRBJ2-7	TGTGCCTCCGGGACTAGCGGGACCTTCGACTACGAGCAGTACTTC	CASGTSGTFDYEQYF
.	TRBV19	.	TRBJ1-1	TGTGCCAGTAGTAACCCGAGAATGAACACTGAAGCTTTCTTT	CASSNPRMNTEAFF
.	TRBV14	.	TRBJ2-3	TGTGCCAGCAGCCTACATCGCGGCAGCCACACAGATACGCAGTATTTT	CASSLHRGSHTDTQYF
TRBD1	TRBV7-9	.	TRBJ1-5	TGTGCCAGCAGCCGGTTCACAGGGGCGGATCAGCCCCAGCATTTT	CASSRFTGADQPQHF
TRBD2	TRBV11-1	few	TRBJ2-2	TGTGCCAGCAGCTTCATTCCCGGGGCTAGCGGCACCGGGGAGCTGTTTTTT	CASSFIPGASGTGELFF
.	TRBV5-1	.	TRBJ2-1	TGCGCCAGCAGCTTAAGGGAGACTAACTCCTACAATGAGCAGTTCTTC	CASSLRETNSYNEQFF
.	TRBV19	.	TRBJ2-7	TGTGCCAGTAGTACCAAGCGGAACTACGAGCAGTACTTC	CASSTKRNYEQYF
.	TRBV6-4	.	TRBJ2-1	TGTGCCAGCAGTGCCCGGGACACTTACAATGAGCAGTTCTTC	CASSARDTYNEQFF
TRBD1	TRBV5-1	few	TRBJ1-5	TGCGCCAGCAGGGTATCGACAGGGCTAAATCAGCCCCAGCATTTT	CASRVSTGLNQPQHF
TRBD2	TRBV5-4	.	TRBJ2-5	TGTGCCAGCAGCGGAAGACTAGCGGGAGTGGAGACCCAGTACTTC	CASSGRLAGVETQYF
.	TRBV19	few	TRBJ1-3	TGTGCCAGTAGTACTCCGACAGGATACGGCACCATATATTTT	CASSTPTGYGTIYF
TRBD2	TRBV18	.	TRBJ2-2	TGTGCCAGCCCGCTGCTAGCGGGAGGAGCTAACACCGGGGAGCTGTTTTTT	CASPLLAGGANTGELFF
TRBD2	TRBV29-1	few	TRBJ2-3	TGCAGCGTTGAAGGCCCTAGCGGGAGATCAGATACGCAGTATTTT	CSVEGPSGRSDTQYF
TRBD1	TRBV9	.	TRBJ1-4	TGTGCCAGCAGCGTAGGTCGGAGGGGACAGGGGGTTGAAAAACTGTTTTTT	CASSVGRRGQGVEKLFF
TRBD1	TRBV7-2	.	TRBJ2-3	TGTGCCAGCAGCGACAGGGAGCCGGATACGCAGTATTTT	CASSDREPDTQYF
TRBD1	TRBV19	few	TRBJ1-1	TGTGCCAGTAGTATCCTGGCTTCAGGGGGGCGAGCTTTCTTT	CASSILASGGRAFF
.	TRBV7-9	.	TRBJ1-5	TGTGCCAGCAGCTTAGCACGGGGGGCAGGTCAGCCCCAGCATTTT	CASSLARGAGQPQHF
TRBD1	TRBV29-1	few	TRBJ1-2	TGCAGCGCTTTAGGACAGGGGGCCTATGGCTACACCTTC	CSALGQGAYGYTF
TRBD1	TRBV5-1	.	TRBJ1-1	TGCGCCAGCAGCGCCACGGACAGGGGGGCCCACACTGAAGCTTTCTTT	CASSATDRGAHTEAFF
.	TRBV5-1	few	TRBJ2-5	TGCGCCAGCAGCTTGACCTCTCCCCGGGAGACCCAGTACTTC	CASSLTSPRETQYF
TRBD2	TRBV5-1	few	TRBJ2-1	TGCGCCAGCAGCTTCGGACTAGCGGGAGTTATCGATGAGCAGTTCTTC	CASSFGLAGVIDEQFF
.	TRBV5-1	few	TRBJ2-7	TGCGCCAGCAGCTTGGGGGGCGGCTCCTACGAGCAGTACTTC	CASSLGGGSYEQYF
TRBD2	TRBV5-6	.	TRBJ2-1	TGTGCCGGCAGCACTACCGAGCGGGGTCCCTACAATGAGCAGTTCTTC	CAGSTTERGPYNEQFF
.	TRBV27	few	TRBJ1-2	TGTGCCAGCAGTTTGGGGGGGCATGGCTACACCTTC	CASSLGGHGYTF
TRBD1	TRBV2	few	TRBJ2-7	TGTGCCAGCAGTAAAACAGGGGGAGGAACCTACGAGCAGTACTTC	CASSKTGGGTYEQYF
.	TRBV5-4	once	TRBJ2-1	TGTGCCAGCAGCTTGGATCCGGGAAGAAATGAGCAGTTCTTC	CASSLDPGRNEQFF
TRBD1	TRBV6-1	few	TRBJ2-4	TGTGCCAGCAGTGTTGACAGGGGGGGAACCAAAAACATTCAGTACTTC	CASSVDRGGTKNIQYF